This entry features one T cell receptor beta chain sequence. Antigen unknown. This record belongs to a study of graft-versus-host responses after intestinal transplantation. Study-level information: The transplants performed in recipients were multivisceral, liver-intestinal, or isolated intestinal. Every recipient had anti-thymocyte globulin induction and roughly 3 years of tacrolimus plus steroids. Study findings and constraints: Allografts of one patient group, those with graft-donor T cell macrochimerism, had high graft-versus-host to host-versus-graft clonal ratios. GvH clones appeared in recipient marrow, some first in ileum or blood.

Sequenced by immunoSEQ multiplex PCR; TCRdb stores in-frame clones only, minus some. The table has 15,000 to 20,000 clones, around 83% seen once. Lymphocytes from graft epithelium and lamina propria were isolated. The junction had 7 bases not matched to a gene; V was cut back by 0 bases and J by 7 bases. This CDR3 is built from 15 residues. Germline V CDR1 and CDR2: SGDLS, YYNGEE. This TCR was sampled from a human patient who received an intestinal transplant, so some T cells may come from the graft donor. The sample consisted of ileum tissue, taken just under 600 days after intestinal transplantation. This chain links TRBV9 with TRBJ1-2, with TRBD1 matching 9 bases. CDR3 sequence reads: CASSVDPGTGPGYTF. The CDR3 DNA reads TGTGCCAGCAGCGTAGATCCCGGGACAGGGCCTGGCTACACCTTC. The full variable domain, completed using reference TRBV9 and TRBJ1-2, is DSGVTQTPKHLITATGQRVTLRCSPRSGDLSVYWYQQSLDQGLQFLIQYYNGEERAKGNILERFSAQQFPDLHSELNLSSLELGDSALYFCASSVDPGTGPGYTFGSGTRLTVV.